This T cell receptor (beta chain) stems from a study of CD8 T cells in Susac syndrome. Random hexamers were used to reverse transcribe roughly 0.5 to 1 ug of RNA. TCRdb reanalysed the immunoSEQ multiplex PCR reads using MiXCR and keeps one entry per CDR3 protein. This sample carries about 160,000 distinct CDR3 sequences, around 95% of them seen once, and the ten largest clones take more than 0.13%. Germline V gives CDR1 DFQATT, CDR2 SNEGSKA (reference sequence). V was clipped by 3 bases and J by 4 bases, with 18 bases between them. The CDR3 covers 15 residues. V gene TRBV20-1 combines with J gene TRBJ1-2, with TRBD1 as a possible D gene (6 bases). Sequencing was carried out using CD4+ T cells from PBMCs. This clonotype was obtained from a human donor in good health. CDR3 in amino acids: CSARRTAPPGYGYTF. In DNA form, the CDR3 reads TGCAGTGCTAGGAGGACAGCCCCACCGGGCTATGGCTACACCTTC.